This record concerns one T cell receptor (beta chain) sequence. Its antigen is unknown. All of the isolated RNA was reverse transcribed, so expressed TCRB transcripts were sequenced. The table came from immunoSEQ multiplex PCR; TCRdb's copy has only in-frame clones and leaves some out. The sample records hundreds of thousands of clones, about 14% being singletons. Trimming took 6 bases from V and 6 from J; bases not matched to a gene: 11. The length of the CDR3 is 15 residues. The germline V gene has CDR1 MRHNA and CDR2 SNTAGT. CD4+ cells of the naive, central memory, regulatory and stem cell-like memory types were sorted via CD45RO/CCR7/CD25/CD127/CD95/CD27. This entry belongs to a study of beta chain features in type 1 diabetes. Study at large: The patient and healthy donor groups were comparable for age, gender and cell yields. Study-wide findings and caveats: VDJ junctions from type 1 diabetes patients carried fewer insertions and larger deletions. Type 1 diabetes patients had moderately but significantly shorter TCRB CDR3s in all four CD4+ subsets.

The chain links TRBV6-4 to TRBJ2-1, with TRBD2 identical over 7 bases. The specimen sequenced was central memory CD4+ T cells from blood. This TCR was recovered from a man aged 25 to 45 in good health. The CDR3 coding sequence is TGTGCCAGCAGACGGGAGGAGTCTCCGAGCAATGAGCAGTTCTTC. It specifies CASRREESPSNEQFF.